This T cell receptor (beta chain) was sequenced in a study of T cell responses to AZD1222 COVID-19 vaccine. Notes on the study in general: Spike-specific TCR repertoires showed rising breadth and depth after two AZD1222 doses.

Only in-frame clones appear in the TCRdb table, and some are missing; sequencing was by immunoSEQ multiplex PCR. This table has some 120,000 clones, 80% to 90% appearing once. V gave up 5 bases and J gave up 5 bases, with 4 bases separating them. The CDR3 is 10 amino acids. Germline V lookup: CDR1 SNHLY, CDR2 FYNNEI. Concerning this clone: What it binds is not known.

The rearrangement joins TRBV2 to TRBJ2-7; no reliable D call. This specimen was peripheral blood, taken on day 0 of MenACWY control vaccination. This clonotype was obtained from an adult in good health. The CDR3: CASSWDEQYF. The DNA of the CDR3 is TGTGCCAGCAGTTGGGACGAGCAGTACTTC.